This entry describes one T cell receptor beta chain. This entry belongs to a study of blood T cell repertoires in COVID-19. Study at large: Sources were T cells, B-cell-depleted T cells, or PBMCs; the material itself was cDNA or gDNA.

The CDR3 is 14 amino acids. V shed 8 bases and J shed 4 bases, with 15 bases lying between them. The V gene's germline CDR1 is MNHEY and CDR2 SVGAGI. Clinical history reported by participants formed the basis on which cohorts were assigned. In the authors' workflow: Reference gene primer amplification in the assay estimated nucleated cell counts. Repertoires were generated with immunoSEQ multiplex PCR, while TCRdb's copy carries only in-frame clones and drops some. That table supplies the V and J calls and clone size; D and trimming were determined from the DNA. The sample has roughly 190,000 clones; 76% are singletons.

The sequencing sample was made of PBMCs or T cells enriched from blood (not recorded which). The J gene is TRBJ1-3, the V gene TRBV6-5; D gene ambiguous. The TCR originated in a woman between 45 and 65 years old with acute COVID-19. The CDR3, as DNA: TGTGCCAGCGCACCAACCTGGCAGGGAAACACCATATATTTT. Translating it yields CASAPTWQGNTIYF.